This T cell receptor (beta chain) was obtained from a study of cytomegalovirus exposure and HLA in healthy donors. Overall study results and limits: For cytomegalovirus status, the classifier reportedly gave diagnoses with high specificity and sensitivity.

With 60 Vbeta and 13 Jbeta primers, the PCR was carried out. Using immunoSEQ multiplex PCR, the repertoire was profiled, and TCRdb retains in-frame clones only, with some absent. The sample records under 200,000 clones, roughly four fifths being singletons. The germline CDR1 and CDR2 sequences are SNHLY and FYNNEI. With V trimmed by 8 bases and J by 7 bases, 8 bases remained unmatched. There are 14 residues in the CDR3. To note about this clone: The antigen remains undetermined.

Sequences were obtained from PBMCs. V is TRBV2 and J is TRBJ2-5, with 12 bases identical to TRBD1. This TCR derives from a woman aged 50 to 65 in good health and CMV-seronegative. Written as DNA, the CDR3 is TGTGCCAGCTCCGGGACAGGGGGCTTGGGGACCCAGTACTTC. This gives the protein CASSGTGGLGTQYF.